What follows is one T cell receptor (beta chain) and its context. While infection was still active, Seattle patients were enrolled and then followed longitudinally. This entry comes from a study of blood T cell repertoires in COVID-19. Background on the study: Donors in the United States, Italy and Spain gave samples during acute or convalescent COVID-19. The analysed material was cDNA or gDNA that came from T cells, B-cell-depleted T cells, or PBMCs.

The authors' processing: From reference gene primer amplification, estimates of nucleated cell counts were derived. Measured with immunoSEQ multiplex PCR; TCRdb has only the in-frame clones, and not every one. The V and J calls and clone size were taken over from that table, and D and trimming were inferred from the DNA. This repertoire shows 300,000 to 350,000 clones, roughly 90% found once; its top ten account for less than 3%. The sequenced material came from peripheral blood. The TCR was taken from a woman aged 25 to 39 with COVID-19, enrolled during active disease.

The chain's CDR3 is CASSLAGAMNTEAFF. CDR3 bases: TGTGCCAGCAGCTTGGCAGGGGCCATGAACACTGAAGCTTTCTTT. This sequence joins TRBV5-4 and TRBJ1-1; a possible D gene is TRBD1 (6 bases). Germline-derived CDR1 and CDR2 are SGHNT and YYREEE (reference sequence). This CDR3 spans 15 amino acids. V gave up 0 bases and J gave up 0 bases, with 9 bases separating them.